Presented here are 29 T cell receptor beta chains from one specimen sequenced in a study of T cell clonality in common variable immunodeficiency. Produced via immunoSEQ multiplex PCR; TCRdb's table is partial and in-frame only. There are more than 65,000 clones in the sample, none observed a single time. The specimen was peripheral blood mononuclear cells. The receptors were sampled from a person aged 18 to 69 in good health.

This clone was detected many times. The read finishes 3 residues shy of the CDR3 end, and the germline J gene is used to complete it. The chain carries TRBV6-2 or TRBV6-3 and TRBJ2-1, with 14 bases matching TRBD2. The CDR3 totals 16 residues. CDR1 and CDR2 from the germline V gene are MNHEY and SVGEGT. The ends lost 0 bases at V and 7 bases at J; junction bases unmatched: 2. The sequenced part of the CDR3 DNA is TGTGCCAGCAGTTACTCGGGGACTAGCGGGGGAAATGAG. Its translation: CASSYSGTSGGNE. The CDR3, in full, reads CASSYSGTSGGNEQFF.

This clone has ten or more counts. The read ends 3 residues early relative to the CDR3; the germline J gene fills the gap. The J gene is TRBJ1-2, the V gene TRBV7-8; the D gene is possibly TRBD1 (6 bases). Germline CDR1 and CDR2: SGHVS and FQNEAQ. The V end was cut by 5 bases, the J end by 3 bases, with 13 bases between. CDR3 length: 14 amino acids. CDR3 sequence: CASSLRRGDYGYTF. The sequenced part of the CDR3 DNA is TGTGCCAGCAGCCTTCGCAGGGGCGACTATGGC.

This clone came up many times. Read data end 3 residues before the CDR3 end; the end is taken from the germline J gene. The rearrangement uses TRBV9 and TRBJ2-7, with D perhaps matching TRBD2 (6 bases). Trimming shortened V by 2 bases and J by 2 bases, and 11 bases separated the two germline ends. CDR3 size: 14 residues. CDR1 is SGDLS and CDR2 is YYNGEE in the germline V gene. CDR3 in amino acids: CASSVGRGTYEQYF. CDR3 DNA (partial): TGTGCCAGCAGCGTGGGTCGGGGGACCTACGAG.

This clone was observed many times. The sequenced fragment ends 3 residues before the CDR3 boundary, so the rest is inferred from the germline J gene. This chain links TRBV7-9 with TRBJ2-3, with 7 bases that match TRBD2. This CDR3 spans 14 amino acids. The J segment lost 2 bases and the V segment lost 8 bases, leaving 7 bases of the junction unmatched. Germline CDR1 is SEHNR and CDR2 is FQNEAQ (reference sequence). CDR3 bases read: TGTGCCAGCGGACCTAGCGGCTTCACAGATACG. It is translated as CASGPSGFTDT. The CDR3 in full is CASGPSGFTDTQYF.

This clone was seen ten or more times. The read terminates 3 residues ahead of where the CDR3 ends, so the germline J gene completes it. The V gene is TRBV29-1, the J gene TRBJ2-3; D may be TRBD2 (6 bases). Germline V gives CDR1 SQVTM, CDR2 ANQGSEA. This CDR3 comprises 11 residues. The CDR3 protein is CRSSGADTQYF. Partial CDR3 DNA: TGCAGAAGTAGCGGAGCAGATACG.

This clone was seen ten or more times. The sequence runs out 3 residues before the end of the CDR3; the remainder is reconstructed from the germline J gene. The V gene is TRBV5-1, the J gene TRBJ2-7; 9 nucleotides match TRBD2. Germline loops: CDR1 SGHRS, CDR2 YFSETQ. Trimming removed 3 bases from V and 0 bases from J; junction bases left unmatched: 4. The CDR3 covers 15 residues. The part of the CDR3 DNA that was read is TGCGCCAGCAGCTCGTATAGCGGGAGCTCCTACGAG. Translated, it gives CASSSYSGSSYE. The full CDR3 is CASSSYSGSSYEQYF.

This clone appeared many times. The read finishes 3 residues shy of the CDR3 end, and the germline J gene is used to complete it. V and J are TRBV30 and TRBJ1-1; 7 nucleotides agree with TRBD1. Unmatched junction bases numbered 1, after V lost 0 bases and J lost 0 bases. The CDR3 covers 14 residues. CDR1 and CDR2 from the germline V gene are GTSNPN and SVGIG (reference sequence). Incomplete CDR3 DNA: TGTGCCTGGAGTGTGACAGGGATGAACACTGAA. Protein: CAWSVTGMNTE. The whole CDR3 sequence is CAWSVTGMNTEAFF. Looking up the rest from reference TRBV30 and TRBJ1-1 gives the full variable domain: SQTIHQWPATLVQPVGSPLSLECTVEGTSNPNLYWYRQAAGRGLQLLFYSVGIGQISSEVPQNLSASRPQDRQFILSSKKLLLSDSGFYLCAWSVTGMNTEAFFGQGTRLTVV.

To note about this clone: Mismatch with germline at one junction end may stem from a read error. The missing CDR3 end, 3 residues past where the read stops, is filled in from the germline J gene. The sample has other DNA sequences that encode this CDR3 too. The V and J genes are TRBV7-2 and TRBJ1-1; a possible D gene is TRBD1 (6 bases). CDR3 size: 13 residues. Germline V gene data show CDR1 as SGHTA and CDR2 as FQGNSA. The CDR3 spells CASSLSGGQNAFF. CDR3 DNA (partial): TGTGCTAGCAGCTTATCTGGGGGCCAGAAC.

This clone has a count of ten or more. The read terminates 3 residues before the CDR3 end, so the remaining end is supplied by the germline J gene. The rearrangement joins TRBV5-4 to TRBJ1-2, with no clear D. This CDR3 is 13 amino acids long. Between the trimmed V and J ends, which lost 4 bases and 4 bases, there was a span of 11 bases. The germline V gene has CDR1 SGHNT and CDR2 YYREEE (reference sequence). The covered CDR3 bases are TGTGCCAGCAGCCGAGAGGTCAGCTATGGC. Its protein is CASSREVSYG. In full, the CDR3 is CASSREVSYGYTF.

The CDR3 sequence: CASSLGAGPNEQFF. CDR3 bases read: TGTGCCAGCAGCTTGGGGGCGGGCCCCAATGAG. The rearrangement joins TRBV11-1 to TRBJ2-1, with D possibly being TRBD1 (6 bases). The read ends 3 residues before the CDR3 terminus; that terminus is restored from the germline J gene. CDR3 size: 14 residues. Deletions cut 3 bases from V and 6 bases from J, with 12 bases between. Germline CDR1 reads SGHAT; CDR2 reads FQDESV (reference sequence).

This clone was found many times. The read ends 3 residues before the CDR3 terminus; that terminus is restored from the germline J gene. This chain connects TRBV20-1 to TRBJ2-7; a possible D gene is TRBD2 (9 bases). With 1 base removed from V and 2 bases from J, the gap between germline ends came to 21 bases. The CDR3 runs 17 residues. Looked up from germline, CDR1 is DFQATT and CDR2 is SNEGSKA (reference sequence). The sequenced part of the CDR3 DNA is TGCAGTGCTAGAGTCAGGGGGCCAGCGGGAGGTACCTACGAG. It is translated as CSARVRGPAGGTYE. The whole CDR3 protein is CSARVRGPAGGTYEQYF.

As to this clone: The read is 3 residues too short to cover the CDR3 end, so that end is filled in from the germline J gene. J is TRBJ1-6 and V is TRBV2; 8 bases are shared with TRBD1. With 6 bases clipped from V and 6 bases from J, the junction kept 4 bases outside the gene matches. The CDR3 runs 14 residues. From germline, CDR1 is SNHLY and CDR2 FYNNEI. CDR3 DNA, as far as it was read: TGTGCCAGCAGCCAGGGGGCGCCTAATTCACCC. This codes for CASSQGAPNSP. The entire CDR3 sequence reads CASSQGAPNSPLHF.

This clone was counted ten times or more. The CDR3 sequence: CASSFREGLGTGELFF. The CDR3 bases that were read are TGCGCCAGCAGCTTTCGGGAGGGGCTAGGCACCGGGGAG. The chain joins TRBV5-1 to TRBJ2-2; TRBD2 aligns across 8 bases. The read falls 3 residues short of the CDR3 end, and the missing part is taken from the germline J gene. V was pared by 2 bases and J by 4 bases, with 7 bases of the junction left unmatched. There are 16 residues in the CDR3. CDR1 is SGHRS and CDR2 is YFSETQ in the germline V gene.

The sample holds many counts of this clone. The read ends 3 residues early relative to the CDR3; the germline J gene fills the gap. This chain links TRBV10-2 with TRBJ2-5; 11 nucleotides match TRBD2. J gave up 4 bases and V 3 bases, and 7 bases lay outside the gene matches. The CDR3 is made up of 16 amino acids. The germline V gene has CDR1 WSHSY and CDR2 SAAADI. The CDR3 here is CASSDLSGRGSETQYF. The sequenced part of the CDR3 DNA is TGCGCCAGCAGTGACCTTAGCGGGAGGGGGTCAGAGACC.

There are many counts of this clone. The DNA ends 3 residues before the CDR3 does, and the rest of the CDR3 is filled in from the germline J gene. The genes are TRBV30 and TRBJ2-2, with unresolved D. The CDR3 consists of 14 residues. In germline, CDR1 is GTSNPN, CDR2 SVGIG (reference sequence). CDR3 DNA, as far as it was read: TGTGCCTGGAGTGTAACCCCAGTGTCCCCCTTG. It specifies CAWSVTPVSPL. The complete CDR3 sequence is CAWSVTPVSPLLFF.

This clone showed up many times. The CDR3 bases that were read are TGCGCCAGCAGTACCATAGCGGGAGAGGGAACCGAG. Protein sequence: CASSTIAGEGTE. In full, the CDR3 reads CASSTIAGEGTEQYF. The chain employs TRBV10-1 and TRBJ2-7; TRBD2 aligns across 9 bases. The read stops 3 residues short of the end of the CDR3; the missing end is completed from the germline J gene. The trim removed 5 bases at V and 6 bases at J, leaving 11 bases unmatched. The germline V gene has CDR1 WNHNN and CDR2 SYGVQD (reference sequence). The CDR3 extends over 15 amino acids.

This clone showed up many times. The CDR3 reads CASSQSHSQGLVTDTQYF. The DNA read from the CDR3 is TGCGCCAGCAGCCAATCACATAGCCAGGGTTTGGTCACAGATACG. The chain recombines TRBV4-1 with TRBJ2-3; TRBD1 is a possible D gene (5 bases). The sequenced fragment ends 3 residues before the CDR3 boundary, so the rest is inferred from the germline J gene. The germline V and J ends were trimmed by 2 bases and 2 bases, with 20 bases remaining between them. CDR3 size: 18 residues. Germline CDR1 reads MGHRA; CDR2 reads YSYEKL.

This clone was counted many times. The sequenced CDR3 bases are TGTGCCAGCAGAAGGGACAGGGCAGAGGGACAGCCC. Translating it yields CASRRDRAEGQP. The complete CDR3 protein is CASRRDRAEGQPQHF. The chain carries TRBV7-2 and TRBJ1-5; 9 bases fit TRBD1. The read falls 3 residues short of the CDR3 end, and the missing part is taken from the germline J gene. V lost 6 bases, J lost 7 bases, and 10 bases stayed unmatched. The CDR3 totals 15 residues. Germline lookup yields CDR1 SGHTA and CDR2 FQGNSA.

This clone was counted at least ten times. Coverage ceases 3 residues before the CDR3 finishes, and the germline J gene fills in the end. The chain carries TRBV19 and TRBJ2-5; 7 bases map to TRBD2. The germline V gene encodes CDR1 LNHDA and CDR2 SQIVND (reference sequence). Trimming took 5 bases from V and 2 from J; bases not matched to a gene: 8. This CDR3 is 15 amino acids long. The part of the CDR3 DNA that was read is TGTGCCAGTAGTGGAAGACTAGCCGAGCAAGAGACC. Protein: CASSGRLAEQET. The whole CDR3 is CASSGRLAEQETQYF.

This clone was observed at least ten times. The read falls 3 residues short of the CDR3 end, and the missing part is taken from the germline J gene. The chain uses TRBV5-1 and TRBJ1-2; maybe TRBD1 (6 bases). The ends were cut back, 5 bases at V and 3 bases at J, with 14 bases in the middle. CDR1 and CDR2 from the germline V gene are SGHRS and YFSETQ. The CDR3 covers 14 residues. The part of the CDR3 DNA that was read is TGCGCCAGCAGTCCACCCCAGGGGCACTATGGC. Its translation is CASSPPQGHYG. The CDR3 in full is CASSPPQGHYGYTF. The entire variable domain, with the rest obtained from reference TRBV5-1 and TRBJ1-2, is as follows: KAGVTQTPRYLIKTRGQQVTLSCSPISGHRSVSWYQQTPGQGLQFLFEYFSETQRNKGNFPGRFSGRQFSNSRSEMNVSTLELGDSALYLCASSPPQGHYGYTFGSGTRLTVV.

The sample holds many counts of this clone. Read data end 3 residues before the CDR3 end; the end is taken from the germline J gene. The genes are TRBV5-4 and TRBJ2-1; D perhaps matches TRBD2 (6 bases). Germline loops: CDR1 SGHNT, CDR2 YYREEE (reference sequence). Trimming shortened V by 4 bases and J by 5 bases, and 16 bases separated the two germline ends. The CDR3 is 15 residues long. The sequenced CDR3 bases are TGTGCCAGCAGCAGGGACTTGATCGTGAACAATGAG. Translated: CASSRDLIVNNE. The whole CDR3 reads CASSRDLIVNNEQFF.

This clone appeared many times. The read terminates 3 residues ahead of where the CDR3 ends, so the germline J gene completes it. The V call is TRBV18, the J call TRBJ2-1, with 7 nucleotides matching TRBD2. The CDR3 runs 15 residues. J gave up 9 bases and V 2 bases, and 10 bases lay outside the gene matches. Germline CDR1 reads KGHSH; CDR2 reads LQKENI. CDR3 DNA, as far as it was read: TGTGCCAGCTCACCAGGCGGCGGGAGCGGGCGTGAG. Protein: CASSPGGGSGRE. The complete CDR3 protein is CASSPGGGSGREQFF. The complete variable domain, with remaining parts taken from reference TRBV18 and TRBJ2-1, reads NAGVMQNPRHLVRRRGQEARLRCSPMKGHSHVYWYRQLPEEGLKFMVYLQKENIIDESGMPKERFSAEFPKEGPSILRIQQVVRGDSAAYFCASSPGGGSGREQFFGPGTRLTVL.

There are many counts of this clone. The CDR3 end lies 3 residues beyond the end of the read and is filled in from the germline J gene. The chain combines TRBV7-6 with TRBJ2-2; 10 positions match TRBD2. CDR3 size: 17 residues. Germline V gene data show CDR1 as SGHVS and CDR2 as FNYEAQ. V shed 1 base, J shed 10 bases, and the junction held 12 bases outside the gene matches. The sequenced part of the CDR3 DNA is TGTGCCAGCAGCTTAGGGGGGCTAGCGGGAGAGCGTGCGGAG. Translation gives CASSLGGLAGERAE. The whole CDR3 protein reads CASSLGGLAGERAELFF.

This clone was found many times. The CDR3 goes on 3 residues after the read ends, and that part is filled in from the germline J gene. The chain combines TRBV5-1 with TRBJ2-5; D may be TRBD2 (5 bases). With 0 bases removed from V and 2 bases from J, the gap between germline ends came to 11 bases. This CDR3 region has 15 residues. Germline assignment: CDR1 SGHRS and CDR2 YFSETQ. CDR3 sequence: CASSLASGDQETQYF. CDR3 bases read: TGCGCCAGCAGCTTGGCGTCCGGGGATCAAGAGACC. Using reference TRBV5-1 and TRBJ2-5 for the parts outside the CDR3, the full variable domain is KAGVTQTPRYLIKTRGQQVTLSCSPISGHRSVSWYQQTPGQGLQFLFEYFSETQRNKGNFPGRFSGRQFSNSRSEMNVSTLELGDSALYLCASSLASGDQETQYFGPGTRLLVL.

Many counts were recorded for this clone. The sequence runs out 3 residues before the end of the CDR3; the remainder is reconstructed from the germline J gene. This rearrangement joins TRBV10-1 to TRBJ1-1; no firm D call. Trimming stripped 0 bases from V and 2 bases from J, with 10 bases between. This CDR3 is built from 15 residues. Germline loops: CDR1 WNHNN, CDR2 SYGVQD (reference sequence). Incomplete CDR3 DNA: TGCGCCAGCAGTGAGTCGATAGCATCCAACACTGAA. This encodes CASSESIASNTE. The full-length CDR3 reads as CASSESIASNTEAFF.

This clone was picked up many times. The CDR3 extends 3 residues past the end of the read, so its final part is completed from the germline J gene. This chain joins TRBV28 and TRBJ2-5; D possibly corresponds to TRBD1 (5 bases). This CDR3 spans 15 amino acids. Between the trimmed V and J ends, which lost 5 bases and 0 bases, there was a span of 13 bases. Germline values: CDR1 MDHEN, CDR2 SYDVKM. The part of the CDR3 DNA that was read is TGTGCCAGCAGTCCCTATGGCAGGGACCAAGAGACC. This encodes CASSPYGRDQET. The entire CDR3 sequence reads CASSPYGRDQETQYF. The full variable domain, its missing parts supplied by reference TRBV28 and TRBJ2-5, is DVKVTQSSRYLVKRTGEKVFLECVQDMDHENMFWYRQDPGLGLRLIYFSYDVKMKEKGDIPEGYSVSREKKERFSLILESASTNQTSMYLCASSPYGRDQETQYFGPGTRLLVL.

This clone has ten or more counts. Coverage ceases 3 residues before the CDR3 finishes, and the germline J gene fills in the end. V and J are TRBV19 and TRBJ1-4; perhaps TRBD1 as D (5 bases). The CDR3 runs 15 residues. V gave up 4 bases and J gave up 0 bases, with 9 bases separating them. The V gene's germline CDR1 is LNHDA and CDR2 SQIVND (reference sequence). CDR3 bases read: TGTGCCAGTAGTACAGGGTTTACAACTAATGAAAAA. It translates to CASSTGFTTNEK. The entire CDR3 reads CASSTGFTTNEKLFF.

This clone showed up many times. CDR3 loop: CAWSGDRIYGYTF. CDR3 bases read: TGTGCCTGGAGTGGGGACAGAATCTATGGC. The rearrangement joins TRBV30 to TRBJ1-2; TRBD1 matches 7 bases. With the read ending 3 residues before the CDR3 end, the germline J gene is used to fill in that end. V shed 1 base, J shed 4 bases, and the junction held 3 bases outside the gene matches. The CDR3 runs 13 residues. Germline CDR1 GTSNPN, CDR2 SVGIG (reference sequence).

There are many counts of this clone. The read finishes 3 residues shy of the CDR3 end, and the germline J gene is used to complete it. V is TRBV9 and J is TRBJ2-5; D is possibly TRBD2 (6 bases). In germline, CDR1 is SGDLS, CDR2 YYNGEE. Trimming pared 1 base from V and 1 base from J, leaving 11 bases between. The CDR3 consists of 15 residues. CDR3 DNA (partial): TGTGCCAGCAGCGTATTGGGGGGTCTCCAAGAGACC. Its protein product is CASSVLGGLQET. The complete CDR3 protein is CASSVLGGLQETQYF.